This is a list of T cell receptor beta chains from one sample in a study of T-cell reconstitution after alpha-beta-depleted transplantation in children. Via MiXCR, TCRdb re-called the PCR reads, giving one row per CDR3 protein. The profile shows hundreds of thousands of distinct CDR3 sequences, about 16% of them singletons. The material sequenced was PBMCs, mostly from graft donor cells, taken 360 days after TCRalphabeta/CD19-depleted stem cell transplant. These receptor sequences come from a boy under two years old who had a stem cell transplant for Wiskott-Aldrich syndrome, so the T cells may come from the graft donor. The CDR3 runs from the conserved cysteine through the conserved F or W. A D gene is named only where the DNA matches it firmly. The size entry is marked missing in some rows and otherwise reads once, few, many or a size class.

>TRBD1|TRBV2|.|TRBJ2-7
TGTGCCAGTGAGGGGACAGGGTTCGGGCCTCAGTACTTC
CASEGTGFGPQYF
>TRBD1|TRBV7-9|few|TRBJ2-7
TGTGCCAGCAGCCCTATCGACAGGGGGCAGAACGAGCAGTACTTC
CASSPIDRGQNEQYF
>.|TRBV12-3/TRBV12-4|.|TRBJ1-4
TGTGCCAGCAGTTTATTACCGGGACATGAAAAACTGTTTTTT
CASSLLPGHEKLFF
>.|TRBV5-1|few|TRBJ2-1
TGCGCCAGCAGCTTTTTGGGGAAAAAAGCTGGAAATGAGCAGTTCTTC
CASSFLGKKAGNEQFF
>.|TRBV29-1|.|TRBJ2-7
TGCAGCGTTGAAACAGGGGCGAGCGGGAGCGGCTCCTACGAGCAGTACTTC
CSVETGASGSGSYEQYF
>.|TRBV5-1|.|TRBJ2-7
TGCGCCAGCAGCTTGACAGATTTGCGCTACGAGCAGTACTTC
CASSLTDLRYEQYF
>.|TRBV24-1|few|TRBJ2-2
TGTGCCACCAGTCCGGCAGGGCTGGATGCCGGGGAGCTGTTTTTT
CATSPAGLDAGELFF
>.|TRBV12-3/TRBV12-4|few|TRBJ1-3
TGTGCCAGCAGAACAGGGATAGCTGGAAACACCATATATTTT
CASRTGIAGNTIYF
>.|TRBV19|.|TRBJ2-6
TGTGCCAGTAGACATGGACCTACCTCTGGGGCCAACGTCCTGACTTTC
CASRHGPTSGANVLTF
>.|TRBV24-1|.|TRBJ2-1
TGTGCCACCAGTCGGCGGGCCGTTGGCTCCTACAATGAGCAGTTCTTC
CATSRRAVGSYNEQFF
>.|TRBV11-2|.|TRBJ2-1
TGTGCCAGCAGCTTAATGGTCCCCCCCTACAATGAGCAGTTCTTC
CASSLMVPPYNEQFF
>.|TRBV11-2|.|TRBJ1-4
TGTGCCAGCAGCACCGACCGGGGCACTAATGAAAAACTGTTTTTT
CASSTDRGTNEKLFF
>TRBD2|TRBV5-1|many|TRBJ2-3
TGCGCCAGCAGCTTGGGACTAGCGACTAGCACAGATACGCAGTATTTT
CASSLGLATSTDTQYF
>TRBD1|TRBV27|.|TRBJ1-4
TGTGCCAGCAGTAAACGACAGGGGAATGAAAAACTGTTTTTT
CASSKRQGNEKLFF
>TRBD1|TRBV20-1|few|TRBJ2-5
TGCAGTGCTAGAGACCCGGACAGGTCGAAGGGGGCCCAGTACTTC
CSARDPDRSKGAQYF
>.|TRBV7-8|.|TRBJ2-2
TGTGCCAGCAGCTTAGTTTCAGGCCCGAACACCGGGGAGCTGTTTTTT
CASSLVSGPNTGELFF
>.|TRBV5-1|few|TRBJ2-7
TGCGCCAGCAGCTTGGAGGGACACTCGAGCTCCTACGAGCAGTACTTC
CASSLEGHSSSYEQYF
>.|TRBV30|few|TRBJ2-1
TGTGCCTCTAAAGGAGAGGTCAATGAGCAGTTCTTC
CASKGEVNEQFF
>.|TRBV15|.|TRBJ2-7
TGTGCCACCAGCAAAAAGTATTCCGGGGCCTACGAGCAGTACTTC
CATSKKYSGAYEQYF
>.|TRBV6-5|many|TRBJ2-2
TGTGCCAGCAGTTATCTCGGTGTCGCGAACACCGGGGAGCTGTTTTTT
CASSYLGVANTGELFF
>.|TRBV7-2|.|TRBJ2-3
TGTGCCAGCAGCGTAACCCGACTGGACACAGATACGCAGTATTTT
CASSVTRLDTDTQYF
>.|TRBV24-1|.|TRBJ2-1
TGTGCCACCAGTGAAAGGGGGAAGCAGTTCTTC
CATSERGKQFF
>TRBD2|TRBV27|few|TRBJ2-3
TGTGCCAGCAGTTTACTCTCCGGGGTTAGCGGGGGTCCCACAGATACGCAGTATTTT
CASSLLSGVSGGPTDTQYF
>.|TRBV18|few|TRBJ2-1
TGTGCCAGCTCAGCCGGGAGCGCGTCCTACAATGAGCAGTTCTTC
CASSAGSASYNEQFF
>TRBD2|TRBV2|.|TRBJ2-3
TGTGCCAGCAGAGGACTAGCGGGGAGCACAGATACGCAGTATTTT
CASRGLAGSTDTQYF
>TRBD2|TRBV3-1|.|TRBJ2-4
TGTGCCAGCAGCCAAGTCGGGGGGATTCAGTACTTC
CASSQVGGIQYF
>.|TRBV14|.|TRBJ2-1
TGTGCCAGCAGCCAAGATCTACCGGGGAGCTCCTACAATGAGCAGTTCTTC
CASSQDLPGSSYNEQFF
>TRBD2|TRBV12-3/TRBV12-4|.|TRBJ2-1
TGTGCCAGCAGTTTCACAGCGGGGTATTACAATGAGCAGTTCTTC
CASSFTAGYYNEQFF
>TRBD2|TRBV4-3|.|TRBJ2-1
TGCGCCAGCAGCCAAGTGGGGAGGGGTGGGGGATACAATGAGCAGTTCTTC
CASSQVGRGGGYNEQFF
>.|TRBV24-1|many|TRBJ2-3
TGTGCCACCAGTGATTTACGGGAGCCAGATACGCAGTATTTT
CATSDLREPDTQYF
>.|TRBV4-1|.|TRBJ1-1
TGCGCCAGCAGCCAACGGTTGGGGTTCTTTACTGAAGCTTTCTTT
CASSQRLGFFTEAFF
>.|TRBV6-5|.|TRBJ1-2
TGTGCCAGCAGTTACTCGAGGTGGGACGGCTACACCTTC
CASSYSRWDGYTF
>TRBD2|TRBV11-2|.|TRBJ2-1
TGTGCCAGCAGCGCTGAAATAGCGGGAGGGGCCAATGAGCAGTTCTTC
CASSAEIAGGANEQFF
>.|TRBV27|.|TRBJ1-6
TGTGCCAGCCACCAAACCTTTGGTAGCTCCTATAATTCACCCCTCCACTTT
CASHQTFGSSYNSPLHF
>TRBD1|TRBV2|.|TRBJ2-7
TGTGCCAGCAGTGAGTGGTGGGACAGGGAAACCTCCTACGAGCAGTACTTC
CASSEWWDRETSYEQYF
>TRBD2|TRBV18|.|TRBJ2-7
TGTGCCAGCTCACCATTTCGGGTGGGGACTAGTAAGTCCTACGAGCAGTACTTC
CASSPFRVGTSKSYEQYF
>TRBD1|TRBV27|few|TRBJ2-5
TGTGCCAGCAATCCGGGACAGGGATTCCAAGAGACCCAGTACTTC
CASNPGQGFQETQYF
>TRBD2|TRBV5-1|.|TRBJ2-3
TGCGCCAGCAGCTTGGAAGCCGGGAGGAGGTCAGATACGCAGTATTTT
CASSLEAGRRSDTQYF
>.|TRBV7-8|few|TRBJ2-5
TGTGCCAGCAGCTTACTAGGGGTCCAGGGCGACTTC
CASSLLGVQGDF
>.|TRBV10-3|many|TRBJ2-3
TGTGCCATCAGTACCACAGATACGCAGTATTTT
CAISTTDTQYF
>.|TRBV4-2|.|TRBJ2-5
TGTGCCAGCAGCCAAGTACGGGTAGGGGCCGGAGAGACCCAGTACTTC
CASSQVRVGAGETQYF
>.|TRBV24-1|.|TRBJ2-1
TGTGCCACCAGTGATCGCCAAAAGGAGCAGTTCTTC
CATSDRQKEQFF
>.|TRBV20-1|many|TRBJ2-5
TGCAGTGCTAGTCCCAGGGGCTGGACTCAAGAGACCCAGTACTTC
CSASPRGWTQETQYF
>TRBD2|TRBV24-1|.|TRBJ2-1
TGTGCCACCAGTGATTTGCGGGGAGGGGTAAATGAGCAGTTCTTC
CATSDLRGGVNEQFF
>TRBD1|TRBV5-1|.|TRBJ2-3
TGCGCCAGCAGCTTGGCTTGGACAGGTTACACAGATACGCAGTATTTT
CASSLAWTGYTDTQYF
>.|TRBV6-5|few|TRBJ1-4
TGTGCCAGCAGTTACTCGAGTGCAACTAATGAAAAACTGTTTTTT
CASSYSSATNEKLFF
>TRBD2|TRBV5-5|few|TRBJ2-3
TGTGCCAGCAGCGTCGCGGCGGGAGTGGATACGCAGTATTTT
CASSVAAGVDTQYF
>TRBD1|TRBV28|.|TRBJ1-1
TGTGCCAGCAGTTTGTTGGGACAGGGCTGGACTGAAGCTTTCTTT
CASSLLGQGWTEAFF
>TRBD2|TRBV7-8|few|TRBJ2-5
TGTGCCAGCAGCTTACCGCGACTAGCGGGAAGGGAGACCCAGTACTTC
CASSLPRLAGRETQYF
>.|TRBV19|.|TRBJ2-4
TGTGCCAGTAGTATCCTTCCTGAGGGGAAAACCATTCAGTACTTC
CASSILPEGKTIQYF
>.|TRBV20-1|.|TRBJ1-4
TGCAGTGCTAGAGCTCGCCAGGACGGACATAATGAAAAACTGTTTTTT
CSARARQDGHNEKLFF
>.|TRBV29-1|.|TRBJ2-5
TGCAGCGTGGCCCCTTTGTACCAAGAGACCCAGTACTTC
CSVAPLYQETQYF
>.|TRBV24-1|.|TRBJ2-7
TGTGCCACCAGTGATTTGGGCAGGGGCGAGCAGTACTTC
CATSDLGRGEQYF
>TRBD1|TRBV2|few|TRBJ2-5
TGTGCCAGCAAATACAGGGGGGAAGTGACCCAGTACTTC
CASKYRGEVTQYF